The rows below give T cell receptor beta chains drawn from one sample of a study of blood T cell repertoires in COVID-19. The assay was immunoSEQ multiplex PCR, and TCRdb's table has in-frame clones only and misses some. The table shows about 90,000 clones, with 80% occurring only once. Input material: peripheral blood. These receptors were obtained from a woman aged 70-85 years with acute or convalescent COVID-19. Both conserved end residues are part of each CDR3. D genes are given only for firm matches. Where a row states a size, it is once, few, many or the class of an expanded clone; other rows omit it.

v_call,d_call,j_call,clone_size,cdr3_nt,cdr3_aa
TRBV12-3/TRBV12-4,.,TRBJ1-6,.,TGTGCCAGCAGTTTAGGTGCGGTGGCCTACTTT,CASSLGAVAYF
TRBV6-5,TRBD1,TRBJ1-6,.,TGTGCCAGCAGTTACGGCTCAGGGGGCAAGGGTTCACCCCTCCACTTT,CASSYGSGGKGSPLHF
TRBV21-1,.,TRBJ1-2,.,TGTGCCAGCTTCGGGAACGGTGGCTACACCTTC,CASFGNGGYTF
TRBV2,.,TRBJ1-5,once,TGTGCCAGCACTTCGGACAGAGGGGACAATCAGCCCCAGCATTTT,CASTSDRGDNQPQHF
TRBV30,TRBD1,TRBJ2-7,.,TGTGCCTGGAGCCTCCCCGGGACAGCTACGAAGCAGTACTTC,CAWSLPGTATKQYF
TRBV3-1/TRBV3-2,.,TRBJ2-7,.,TGTGCCAGCAGTGAGGGTCTGATCTCCTACGAGCAGTACTTC,CASSEGLISYEQYF
TRBV7-2,.,TRBJ1-5,.,TGTGCCAGCAGCTTTAACACAGCAGGGAATCAGCCCCAGCATTTT,CASSFNTAGNQPQHF
TRBV5-1,TRBD1,TRBJ1-3,.,TGCGCCAGCAGCTTAATGGACAGGAAAGCGGACACCATATATTTT,CASSLMDRKADTIYF
TRBV6-6,TRBD1,TRBJ1-5,.,TGTGCCAGCAGACCACAGGGGGCTAATAGCAATCAGCCCCAGCATTTT,CASRPQGANSNQPQHF
TRBV2,TRBD2,TRBJ2-1,.,TGTGCCAGCAGTGAGGGGCGGGGGAGCTCCTACAATGAGCAGTTCTTC,CASSEGRGSSYNEQFF
TRBV7-9,.,TRBJ2-5,.,TGTGCCAGCAGCTTACGTGGGCGATACCAAGAGACCCAGTACTTC,CASSLRGRYQETQYF
TRBV9,TRBD2,TRBJ2-3,.,TGTGCCAGCAGCGTAGGAATCTTGACTAGCAGAGATACGCAGTATTTT,CASSVGILTSRDTQYF
TRBV30,TRBD2,TRBJ2-7,.,TGTGCCTGGAGTGGCGGGGGTACTGAGCAGTACTTC,CAWSGGGTEQYF
TRBV5-1,.,TRBJ2-7,.,TGCGCCAGCAGCTTGGGACTAGATCACAACGAGCAGTACTTC,CASSLGLDHNEQYF
TRBV14,TRBD1,TRBJ1-3,.,TGTGCCAGTACCCGACAGGGTCAGGGAAACACCATATATTTT,CASTRQGQGNTIYF
TRBV9,.,TRBJ1-1,.,TGTGCCAGCAGCGCGAAAACAGACCCCCTTGGGGAAGCTTTCTTT,CASSAKTDPLGEAFF
TRBV5-5,TRBD1,TRBJ2-3,once,TGTGCCAGCAGCTCCGATGCGGCAGGGGGTATGACAGATACGCAGTATTTT,CASSSDAAGGMTDTQYF
TRBV3-1/TRBV3-2,.,TRBJ1-2,.,TGTGCCAGCAGCCAAGAGACTCTTGCGGCGGGAGGCTACACCTTC,CASSQETLAAGGYTF
TRBV4-1,TRBD1,TRBJ1-4,.,TGCGCCAGCAGCCAAGATAACGACAGGGCTAATGAAAAACTGTTTTTT,CASSQDNDRANEKLFF
TRBV18,TRBD2,TRBJ2-1,.,TGTGCCAGCTCACCGGGGACTAGCGGGAGGGCCTGGAATGAGCAGTTCTTC,CASSPGTSGRAWNEQFF
TRBV5-1,TRBD1,TRBJ2-1,.,TGCGCCAGCAGCTTGCTAGGGGGCCTCAATGAGCAGTTCTTC,CASSLLGGLNEQFF
TRBV28,TRBD2,TRBJ2-5,few,TGTGCCAGCAGTTGGGTAGCGGGAGAAGGCCAAGAGACCCAGTACTTC,CASSWVAGEGQETQYF
TRBV7-2,.,TRBJ1-4,.,TGTGCCGGGAGGGGCAGCGAAGATGAAAAACTGTTTTTT,CAGRGSEDEKLFF
TRBV6-2/TRBV6-3,.,TRBJ1-5,.,TGTGCCAGCAGTTACAGCAGCAATCAGCCCCAGCATTTT,CASSYSSNQPQHF
TRBV29-1,.,TRBJ1-1,.,TGCAGCGTTGAACCGTCAGGGGCCTACATGAACACTGAAGCTTTCTTT,CSVEPSGAYMNTEAFF
TRBV6-5,.,TRBJ1-2,.,TGTGCCAGCAGTTACCGGCCGGGCTATGGCTACACCTTC,CASSYRPGYGYTF
TRBV9,TRBD2,TRBJ2-2,.,TGTGCCAGCAGCGTATCTAGCGGGAGGGTCGCCGGGGAGCTGTTTTTT,CASSVSSGRVAGELFF
TRBV6-5,TRBD2,TRBJ2-7,.,TGTGCCAGCGCGGGAGGACTAGGCTACGAGCAGTACTTC,CASAGGLGYEQYF
TRBV29-1,TRBD1,TRBJ1-5,.,TGCAGCGTTCGACAGGGCCCAAATCAGCCCCAGCATTTT,CSVRQGPNQPQHF
TRBV7-7,.,TRBJ2-2,.,TGTGCCAGCAGCCCCTCGACAACGAACACCGGGGAGCTGTTTTTT,CASSPSTTNTGELFF
TRBV2,TRBD2,TRBJ2-2,.,TGTGCCAGCACTCCGGGACTAGCAGGCGGGGAGCTGTTTTTT,CASTPGLAGGELFF
TRBV4-3,.,TRBJ2-1,once,TGCGCCAGCAGCCAAGATTGGGGGGGCCCTTACAATGAGCAGTTCTTC,CASSQDWGGPYNEQFF
TRBV30,.,TRBJ2-7,.,TGTGCCTGGAGTGTACCGGGAAAGATTTACGAGCAGTACTTC,CAWSVPGKIYEQYF
TRBV5-1,.,TRBJ2-3,.,TGCGCCAGCAGCCGCCTACTTTCAGATACGCAGTATTTT,CASSRLLSDTQYF
TRBV28,TRBD1,TRBJ1-4,once,TGTGCCAGCAGCCCCTTCCGGGACAGGGATGAAAAACTGTTTTTT,CASSPFRDRDEKLFF
TRBV12-3/TRBV12-4,TRBD1,TRBJ2-7,few,TGTGCCAGCAGCCGCGATAACAGGGGCGAGCAGTACTTC,CASSRDNRGEQYF
TRBV6-6,.,TRBJ2-1,.,TGTGCCAGCAGAGGGACTGTAGAGAATGAGCAGTTCTTC,CASRGTVENEQFF
TRBV19,.,TRBJ1-5,.,TGTGCCAGTAGTACCCAACGGACAAGCAATCAGCCCCAGCATTTT,CASSTQRTSNQPQHF
TRBV9,.,TRBJ1-2,.,TGTGCCAGCAGCGTAGCTTCTGGGGAGGGATATGGCTACACCTTC,CASSVASGEGYGYTF
TRBV11-2,TRBD2,TRBJ2-5,.,TGTGCCAGCAGCTTGCTAGCGGGAGTTGAGACCCAGTACTTC,CASSLLAGVETQYF
TRBV28,TRBD1,TRBJ2-7,.,TGTGCCAGCAGTGGACCGGGACAGGGATACTACGAGCAGTACTTC,CASSGPGQGYYEQYF
TRBV28,.,TRBJ1-6,few,TGTGCCAGCAGAAGGACATTCGGCGAGGCACCCCTCCACTTT,CASRRTFGEAPLHF
TRBV7-2,.,TRBJ1-6,.,TGTGCCAGCAGCTTTGGGAGCTCCTATAATTCACCCCTCCACTTT,CASSFGSSYNSPLHF
TRBV28,TRBD1,TRBJ1-4,.,TGTGCCAGCAGTTCCTCGGACAGGCTTGGTCAAAAACTGTTTTTT,CASSSSDRLGQKLFF
TRBV6-6,TRBD1,TRBJ1-1,.,TGTGCCAGCAGTTACAGGACAGGGCAAGCTTTCTTT,CASSYRTGQAFF
TRBV2,TRBD1,TRBJ2-7,.,TGTGCCAGTCAGGGGGCTTCCTACGAGCAGTACTTC,CASQGASYEQYF
TRBV5-4,.,TRBJ2-2,.,TGTGCCAGCAGAACTACCGCACAGGGCGGGGAGCTGTTTTTT,CASRTTAQGGELFF
TRBV5-6,.,TRBJ2-5,.,TGTGCCAGCAGCCTTGGACAGCAAGAGACCCAGTACTTC,CASSLGQQETQYF
TRBV5-1,TRBD2,TRBJ2-1,.,TGCGCCAGCAGCAAAACTAGCGGATCCTCCTACAATGAGCAGTTCTTC,CASSKTSGSSYNEQFF
TRBV14,.,TRBJ1-2,.,TGTGCCAGCAGCCCACCAAGACCGGCACGAGGATTCTATGGCTACACCTTC,CASSPPRPARGFYGYTF
TRBV20-1,.,TRBJ1-1,.,TGCAGTGTAGAGGTGAACACTGAAGCTTTCTTT,CSVEVNTEAFF
TRBV10-3,TRBD1,TRBJ2-1,.,TGTGCCATCAGTGTATTAGGACAGGGCGGCAATGAGCAGTTCTTC,CAISVLGQGGNEQFF
TRBV5-1,.,TRBJ2-7,once,TGCGCCAGCAGCCGTGACGGACTCTACGAGCAGTACTTC,CASSRDGLYEQYF
TRBV28,TRBD2,TRBJ2-2,.,TGTGCCAGCAGTTTACTAGCGGGAGGCCCGGTCGGAACCGGGGAGCTGTTTTTT,CASSLLAGGPVGTGELFF
TRBV6-1,.,TRBJ1-5,.,TGTGCCAGCAGTGAAGTCGGGGAAAATTATCAGCCCCAGCATTTT,CASSEVGENYQPQHF
TRBV29-1,TRBD1,TRBJ2-7,.,TGCAGCGTTGGGGACAGGGGAGGATACGAGCAGTACTTC,CSVGDRGGYEQYF
TRBV7-2,.,TRBJ2-7,.,TGTGCCAGCAGCTTACTGGCAGCGGGCTACGAGCAGTACTTC,CASSLLAAGYEQYF
TRBV7-9,TRBD1,TRBJ1-2,once,TGTGCCAGCAGCTTAGATGGACAGGGCCTCTATGGCTACACCTTC,CASSLDGQGLYGYTF
TRBV19,TRBD1,TRBJ1-6,.,TGTGCCAGTGGGGGGACAGGTTATTCACCCCTCCACTTT,CASGGTGYSPLHF
TRBV9,.,TRBJ2-3,.,TGTGCCAGCAGCGTGAGAGAAGATACGCAGTATTTT,CASSVREDTQYF